This T cell receptor (beta chain) came from a study of tumor-infiltrating lymphocytes in oesophageal squamous cell carcinoma. The CDR3 is 15 residues long. TCRdb re-called the PCR reads with MiXCR, one entry per CDR3 protein. Of roughly 9,800 distinct CDR3 sequences listed, approximately 58% are singletons. By share of the sample, this clonotype is medium-sized (0.01 to 0.1%). A much larger clone differs by one base, so this may be a read error. The specimen was esophageal tumor tissue. The chain links TRBV12-3 or TRBV12-4 to TRBJ2-1, with a tentative D call TRBD2 (6 bases). The J call is uncertain, as TRBJ2-7 better fits the DNA end. The origin of this receptor is a female donor with esophageal squamous cell carcinoma. The CDR3 loop is CASGALAGSYNEQYF. CDR3 in DNA: TGTGCCAGCGGTGCGTTGGCGGGATCCTACAATGAGCAGTACTTC.